These T cell receptor beta chains were read from a single sample in a study of blood T cell repertoires in COVID-19. Clones were read by immunoSEQ multiplex PCR, and TCRdb kept only the in-frame ones, dropping some. Here the sample spans hundreds of thousands of clones, around 90% being singletons. The specimen sequenced was PBMCs or T cells enriched from blood (not recorded which). These receptors were collected from a woman under 30 with acute COVID-19. The CDR3 runs from the conserved cysteine through the conserved F or W. The order of the fields is CDR3 protein, CDR3 DNA, V gene, D gene, J gene, clone size. D genes are given only for firm matches. A row's size may be missing; if present it is once, few, many or a size class.

CDR3 protein: CAWTGAPNQPQHF; CDR3 DNA: TGTGCCTGGACAGGGGCTCCCAATCAGCCCCAGCATTTT; V gene: TRBV30; D gene: NA; J gene: TRBJ1-5; clone size: NA
CDR3 protein: CASTQGPIQYF; CDR3 DNA: TGTGCCAGCACCCAGGGCCCCATTCAGTACTTC; V gene: TRBV12-3/TRBV12-4; D gene: NA; J gene: TRBJ2-4; clone size: NA
CDR3 protein: CASSYPGRGTEAFF; CDR3 DNA: TGTGCCAGCAGCTACCCGGGGAGGGGGACTGAAGCTTTCTTT; V gene: TRBV5-4; D gene: NA; J gene: TRBJ1-1; clone size: NA
CDR3 protein: CASSQAGGHTGELFF; CDR3 DNA: TGCGCCAGCAGTCAAGCGGGAGGACACACCGGGGAGCTGTTTTTT; V gene: TRBV23-1; D gene: TRBD2; J gene: TRBJ2-2; clone size: NA
CDR3 protein: CASSWGLAGSSTDTQYF; CDR3 DNA: TGTGCCAGCAGCTGGGGACTAGCGGGGTCGAGCACAGATACGCAGTATTTT; V gene: TRBV3-1/TRBV3-2; D gene: TRBD2; J gene: TRBJ2-3; clone size: NA
CDR3 protein: CASSLGGQTPRQYF; CDR3 DNA: TGTGCCAGCTCCCTCGGGGGTCAAACGCCACGGCAGTACTTC; V gene: TRBV21-1; D gene: NA; J gene: TRBJ2-7; clone size: NA
CDR3 protein: CASSEVGGLAGVTDTQYF; CDR3 DNA: TGTGCCAGCAGTGAAGTTGGGGGGCTAGCGGGAGTCACAGATACGCAGTATTTT; V gene: TRBV2; D gene: TRBD2; J gene: TRBJ2-3; clone size: NA
CDR3 protein: CASSLDRNYGYTF; CDR3 DNA: TGTGCCAGCAGCCTAGACAGGAACTATGGCTACACCTTC; V gene: TRBV11-2; D gene: NA; J gene: TRBJ1-2; clone size: once
CDR3 protein: CSVGLRDSYNEQFF; CDR3 DNA: TGCAGCGTTGGTCTGCGGGACTCCTACAATGAGCAGTTCTTC; V gene: TRBV29-1; D gene: NA; J gene: TRBJ2-1; clone size: NA
CDR3 protein: CASSYGGNQETQYF; CDR3 DNA: TGTGCCAGCAGTTACGGGGGGAACCAAGAGACCCAGTACTTC; V gene: TRBV6-5; D gene: NA; J gene: TRBJ2-5; clone size: NA
CDR3 protein: CAWSPWTSGSGANVLTF; CDR3 DNA: TGTGCCTGGAGTCCATGGACTAGCGGCTCTGGGGCCAACGTCCTGACTTTC; V gene: TRBV30; D gene: TRBD2; J gene: TRBJ2-6; clone size: once
CDR3 protein: CASSLEQGSQYF; CDR3 DNA: TGTGCCAGCAGCTTGGAACAGGGGTCGCAGTATTTT; V gene: TRBV5-6; D gene: TRBD1; J gene: TRBJ2-3; clone size: NA
CDR3 protein: CASSYLGRGLDYEQYF; CDR3 DNA: TGTGCCAGCAGTTACCTGGGCAGGGGGCTCGACTACGAGCAGTACTTC; V gene: TRBV6-5; D gene: TRBD1; J gene: TRBJ2-7; clone size: NA
CDR3 protein: CASSFGGSYNEQFF; CDR3 DNA: TGTGCCAGCAGCTTTGGCGGGAGCTACAATGAGCAGTTCTTC; V gene: TRBV11-2; D gene: TRBD2; J gene: TRBJ2-1; clone size: NA
CDR3 protein: CASSIPGIISYGYTF; CDR3 DNA: TGTGCCAGTAGTATCCCAGGGATCATAAGCTATGGCTACACCTTC; V gene: TRBV19; D gene: NA; J gene: TRBJ1-2; clone size: NA
CDR3 protein: CASSQKSAVRDEKLFF; CDR3 DNA: TGCGCCAGCAGCCAAAAGTCTGCGGTGAGAGATGAAAAACTGTTTTTT; V gene: TRBV4-1; D gene: NA; J gene: TRBJ1-4; clone size: NA
CDR3 protein: CASRSRGEGSYEQYF; CDR3 DNA: TGTGCCAGCAGAAGCAGGGGAGAGGGCTCCTACGAGCAGTACTTC; V gene: TRBV7-2; D gene: NA; J gene: TRBJ2-7; clone size: NA
CDR3 protein: CASSYSGAGPYEQYF; CDR3 DNA: TGTGCCAGCAGTTACTCAGGAGCGGGCCCCTACGAGCAGTACTTC; V gene: TRBV6-5; D gene: NA; J gene: TRBJ2-7; clone size: NA
CDR3 protein: CASSPLAGRVFF; CDR3 DNA: TGTGCCAGCAGCCCACTAGCGGGAAGGGTGTTCTTC; V gene: TRBV7-9; D gene: TRBD2; J gene: TRBJ2-1; clone size: once
CDR3 protein: CSASSGDFTDTQYF; CDR3 DNA: TGCAGCGCCTCATCCGGGGATTTCACAGATACGCAGTATTTT; V gene: TRBV29-1; D gene: NA; J gene: TRBJ2-3; clone size: NA
CDR3 protein: CASSLTASYEQYF; CDR3 DNA: TGTGCCAGCTCACTAACAGCTTCCTACGAGCAGTACTTC; V gene: TRBV18; D gene: NA; J gene: TRBJ2-7; clone size: NA
CDR3 protein: CASSLIRDRGYEQYF; CDR3 DNA: TGTGCCAGCAGCTTAATCCGGGACAGGGGATACGAGCAGTACTTC; V gene: TRBV7-2; D gene: TRBD1; J gene: TRBJ2-7; clone size: NA
CDR3 protein: CASSLYRSRDF; CDR3 DNA: TGTGCCAGCAGCTTGTACCGGTCCCGCGATTTT; V gene: TRBV5-6; D gene: NA; J gene: TRBJ2-3; clone size: NA
CDR3 protein: CASSISGGHAYEQYF; CDR3 DNA: TGTGCCAGCAGTATAAGCGGAGGGCACGCCTACGAGCAGTACTTC; V gene: TRBV27; D gene: NA; J gene: TRBJ2-7; clone size: NA
CDR3 protein: CASAGSKGVYSNQPQHF; CDR3 DNA: TGTGCCAGTGCGGGATCTAAAGGGGTTTATAGCAATCAGCCCCAGCATTTT; V gene: TRBV19; D gene: NA; J gene: TRBJ1-5; clone size: NA
CDR3 protein: CASSQPWTGLGVGNEQFF; CDR3 DNA: TGTGCCAGTAGTCAACCCTGGACAGGGCTTGGAGTGGGCAATGAGCAGTTCTTC; V gene: TRBV19; D gene: TRBD1; J gene: TRBJ2-1; clone size: NA
CDR3 protein: CASSSTTGGNAEAFF; CDR3 DNA: TGTGCCAGCAGCTCCACTACAGGGGGCAATGCTGAAGCTTTCTTT; V gene: TRBV7-2; D gene: TRBD1; J gene: TRBJ1-1; clone size: NA
CDR3 protein: CASMGTGNSPLHF; CDR3 DNA: TGTGCCAGCATGGGGACAGGAAATTCACCCCTCCACTTT; V gene: TRBV27; D gene: TRBD1; J gene: TRBJ1-6; clone size: NA
CDR3 protein: CASSSGTSPPTQFF; CDR3 DNA: TGCGCCAGCAGCTCAGGGACTAGCCCCCCAACGCAGTTCTTC; V gene: TRBV5-1; D gene: TRBD2; J gene: TRBJ2-1; clone size: NA
CDR3 protein: CATSRDLQGLSSGNTIYF; CDR3 DNA: TGTGCCACCAGCAGAGATCTTCAGGGGTTGTCCTCTGGAAACACCATATATTTT; V gene: TRBV15; D gene: NA; J gene: TRBJ1-3; clone size: NA
CDR3 protein: CASSPRRVTSGKSRYEQYF; CDR3 DNA: TGTGCCAGCAGCCCCAGGCGAGTGACTAGCGGGAAGTCGCGGTACGAGCAGTACTTC; V gene: TRBV5-8; D gene: TRBD2; J gene: TRBJ2-7; clone size: NA
CDR3 protein: CASSYTGAKSQPQHF; CDR3 DNA: TGTGCCAGCAGTTATACAGGGGCTAAAAGTCAGCCCCAGCATTTT; V gene: TRBV6-5; D gene: TRBD1; J gene: TRBJ1-5; clone size: NA
CDR3 protein: CASTRTEPSSYNEQFF; CDR3 DNA: TGTGCCAGCACCCGCACCGAGCCTAGCTCCTACAATGAGCAGTTCTTC; V gene: TRBV7-9; D gene: NA; J gene: TRBJ2-1; clone size: NA
CDR3 protein: CATSGLNTYEQYF; CDR3 DNA: TGTGCCACCAGTGGACTGAATACCTACGAGCAGTACTTC; V gene: TRBV24-1; D gene: NA; J gene: TRBJ2-7; clone size: NA
CDR3 protein: CASSPDRVFGNTIYF; CDR3 DNA: TGTGCCAGCAGCCCCGACAGGGTGTTCGGAAACACCATATATTTT; V gene: TRBV6-2/TRBV6-3; D gene: TRBD1; J gene: TRBJ1-3; clone size: NA
CDR3 protein: CASSFGGYEQYF; CDR3 DNA: TGCGCCAGCAGCTTTGGAGGCTACGAGCAGTACTTC; V gene: TRBV5-1; D gene: NA; J gene: TRBJ2-7; clone size: NA
CDR3 protein: CASSPLAGLNTDTQYF; CDR3 DNA: TGTGCCAGCAGCCCCTTGGCGGGTCTTAACACAGATACGCAGTATTTT; V gene: TRBV7-6; D gene: NA; J gene: TRBJ2-3; clone size: NA
CDR3 protein: CASSLKSGRGNF; CDR3 DNA: TGTGCCAGCAGTTTAAAGAGTGGGCGGGGGAACTTC; V gene: TRBV28; D gene: TRBD2; J gene: TRBJ2-7; clone size: NA
CDR3 protein: CASSQLRDRGGGKETQYF; CDR3 DNA: TGTGCCAGCAGCCAGCTCCGGGACAGGGGGGGTGGAAAAGAGACCCAGTACTTC; V gene: TRBV3-1/TRBV3-2; D gene: TRBD1; J gene: TRBJ2-5; clone size: NA